The following is a T cell receptor (beta chain) sequence with its context. The source of the sample is a study of blood T cell repertoires in COVID-19. Allocation to cohorts depended on clinical history reported by the participants. For recovered donors of Cohort 3, there were two negative PCRs, clearance, or symptom resolution. TCRdb's copy holds only in-frame clones and misses some; the assay was immunoSEQ multiplex PCR. The sample contains approximately 220,000 clones, around 90% of which appear only once. This CDR3 comprises 16 residues. CDR1 SNHLY and CDR2 FYNNEI come from the germline V gene. Trimming took 2 bases from V and 0 from J, leaving 12 bases between them.

This sequence originates from a man aged 25 to 40 who had recovered from COVID-19. The sequenced material came from PBMCs or T cells enriched from blood (not recorded which). This chain uses TRBV2 with TRBJ2-3, with TRBD2 as a possible D gene (5 bases). The CDR3 DNA sequence: TGTGCCAGCAGTGAAATCGGCGGGCCTAGCACAGATACGCAGTATTTT. Amino acid sequence: CASSEIGGPSTDTQYF.